Given below is one T cell receptor beta chain in context. The V segment lost 3 bases and the J segment 15 bases; nucleotides outside the gene matches: 11. The CDR3 has 13 amino acids. Germline V gives CDR1 KGHSH, CDR2 LQKENI. This sample was taken from a study of T cell changes during pregnancy in multiple sclerosis. Sequenced by immunoSEQ multiplex PCR; TCRdb stores in-frame clones only, minus some. The sample yields 99,000 or so clones, roughly 92% seen once. The J gene is TRBJ1-5, the V gene TRBV18; 7 bases are a match to TRBD1. The source was peripheral blood, collected after pregnancy. The clonotype originates from a female donor with multiple sclerosis, enrolled in a pregnancy study. As DNA, the CDR3 is TGTGCCAGCTCACCCGATTCCGGGACAGCCTCGCATTTT. Translated: CASSPDSGTASHF.